Below, 12 T cell receptor beta chains from the same sample are listed, as sequenced in a study of T cells expressing NK-cell markers. TCRdb re-called the 5' RACE reads; every CDR3 protein appears as one record, without DNA. The specimen's table records roughly 430,000 distinct CDR3 sequences. Material for sequencing was blood T cells: a sorted CD56 or NKG2C T cell subset, CD4+ or CD8+ T cells, or bulk PBMC T cells (not recorded which). These receptors were collected from a woman between 18 and 70 years old in good health.

The CDR3 here is CASRSFGSGGPDGYTF. The chain is built from TRBV7-2 and TRBJ1-2; TCRdb names TRBD1, which stays unverified in the absence of DNA. This CDR3 region has 16 residues. Germline CDR1 is SGHTA and CDR2 is FQGNSA.

The V gene is TRBV12-3 or TRBV12-4, the J gene TRBJ2-5; TCRdb indicates TRBD2, and absent DNA this call remains unverified. The CDR3 contains 14 residues. CDR3 residues: CASSSGPPLETQYF.

J is TRBJ2-1 and V is TRBV7-8; TCRdb picks TRBD1, but there is no DNA to check that call. CDR3 length: 16 amino acids. Germline lookup yields CDR1 SGHVS and CDR2 FQNEAQ. This CDR3 is CASSAVPGVSYNEQFF. Together with reference TRBV7-8 and TRBJ2-1, the CDR3 gives the full variable domain: GAGVSQSPRYKVAKRGQDVALRCDPISGHVSLFWYQQALGQGPEFLTYFQNEAQLDKSGLPSDRFFAERPEGSVSTLKIQRTQQEDSAVYLCASSAVPGVSYNEQFFGPGTRLTVL.

This sequence joins TRBV27 and TRBJ2-7; the TCRdb call, TRBD1, lacks DNA for checking. The CDR3 sequence is 13 residues long. Germline CDR1 is MNHEY and CDR2 is SMNVEV (reference sequence). This chain's CDR3 is CASAPGTNYEQYF.

V usage is TRBV12-3 or TRBV12-4 and J usage is TRBJ2-7; the TCRdb D gene call, TRBD2, has no DNA to confirm it. This CDR3 spans 13 amino acids. CDR3 residues: CASSWREVDEQYF.

V is TRBV29-1 and J is TRBJ1-2; TCRdb names TRBD1, which stays unverified in the absence of DNA. Germline loops: CDR1 SQVTM, CDR2 ANQGSEA. The CDR3 runs to 13 residues. The CDR3 is CSVPGQSWYGYTF.

The chain combines TRBV10-2 with TRBJ2-5; the D call of TRBD2 rests on TCRdb alone, since no DNA is present to check it. Germline values: CDR1 WSHSY, CDR2 SAAADI. The CDR3 is 16 residues long. The CDR3 region is CASSELSLADQETQYF.

This rearrangement joins TRBV12-3 or TRBV12-4 to TRBJ1-5; checking the TCRdb D call of TRBD1 is not possible without DNA. CDR3 size: 12 residues. CDR3 protein: CASSRGWQPQHF.

The V and J genes are TRBV5-1 and TRBJ1-5. Germline assignment: CDR1 SGHRS and CDR2 YFSETQ. CDR3 size: 15 residues. CDR3 region: CASSLQSGLNQPQHF. Looking up the rest from reference TRBV5-1 and TRBJ1-5 gives the full variable domain: KAGVTQTPRYLIKTRGQQVTLSCSPISGHRSVSWYQQTPGQGLQFLFEYFSETQRNKGNFPGRFSGRQFSNSRSEMNVSTLELGDSALYLCASSLQSGLNQPQHFGDGTRLSIL.

The chain uses TRBV12-3 or TRBV12-4 and TRBJ2-3; TCRdb's D gene call, TRBD2, goes unchecked for lack of DNA. CDR3 size: 12 residues. The CDR3 loop reads CASRYGRDTQYF.

This rearrangement joins TRBV7-2 to TRBJ2-3; the D gene TCRdb calls, TRBD1, cannot be checked with no DNA. The CDR3 sequence is 15 residues long. Germline V CDR1 and CDR2: SGHTA, FQGNSA. CDR3 loop: CASSPGPPSTDTQYF.

The V call is TRBV20-1, the J call TRBJ2-1; TCRdb's assignment of TRBD1 cannot be checked, as there is no DNA. This CDR3 is 14 amino acids long. Germline V lookup: CDR1 DFQATT, CDR2 SNEGSKA (reference sequence). Here the CDR3 reads CSAGEGRAYNEQFF.